The 21 T cell receptor beta chains below come from one sample, sequenced in a study of metastatic and nonmetastatic thyroid tumors. TCRdb re-called clones via MiXCR from the PCR reads. Here the sample spans around 31,000 clones, about a fifth being singletons. All patients were treatment-naive before thyroid surgery. Sequencing used tumor tissue. The receptors originated from a male donor with papillary thyroid cancer or a benign thyroid nodule (not recorded which). Some clones in this sample may be carry-over from other donors' samples.

There are many counts of this clone. The chain combines TRBV11-2 with TRBJ1-5; D unresolved. Germline V CDR1 and CDR2: SGHAT, FQNNGV. The CDR3 consists of 15 residues. Trimming shortened V by 0 bases and J by 0 bases, and 6 bases separated the two germline ends. DNA for the CDR3: TGTGCCAGCAGCTTAGATGGCGGTAGCAATCAGCCCCAGCATTTT. Amino acids: CASSLDGGSNQPQHF.

To note about this clone: A junction end diverges from the germline sequence, so it may reflect a read error. V is TRBV11-2 and J is TRBJ2-7; 8 bases line up with TRBD1. The CDR3 runs to 15 residues. Germline V gene lookup returns CDR1 SGHAT and CDR2 FQNNGV. The CDR3 loop is CASSLDRGRSYEQYF. The CDR3 DNA is TGTGCCAGCAGCCTAGACAGGGGAAGGTCCTACGAGCAGTACTTC. The whole variable domain, remainder taken from reference TRBV11-2 and TRBJ2-7, is EAGVAQSPRYKIIEKRQSVAFWCNPISGHATLYWYQQILGQGPKLLIQFQNNGVVDDSQLPKDRFSAERLKGVDSTLKIQPAKLEDSAVYLCASSLDRGRSYEQYFGPGTRLTVT.

This clone was seen many times. The genes are TRBV15 and TRBJ2-1; 13 bases align to TRBD2. The CDR3 has 18 residues. V trimming: 4 bases; J trimming: 0 bases; junction bases outside the gene matches: 6. CDR1 is LNHNV and CDR2 is YYDKDF in the germline V gene (reference sequence). The CDR3 DNA reads TGTGCCACCAGCAAAGGGACTAGCGGGATGAGCTCCTACAATGAGCAGTTCTTC. Residues: CATSKGTSGMSSYNEQFF.

This clone appeared many times. This chain uses TRBV20-1 with TRBJ2-1; no clear D gene. Trimming took off 6 bases at V and 6 bases at J, with 18 bases between the two ends. Per germline, CDR1 DFQATT and CDR2 SNEGSKA (reference sequence). The CDR3 is made up of 14 amino acids. CDR3 in amino acids: CSATPGSAFNEQFF. CDR3 in DNA: TGCAGTGCGACCCCCGGGTCGGCTTTCAATGAGCAGTTCTTC.

The V call is TRBV20-1, the J call TRBJ2-2; D might be TRBD1 (6 bases). The germline V gene has CDR1 DFQATT and CDR2 SNEGSKA (reference sequence). CDR3 size: 16 residues. Trimming cost V 3 bases and J 3 bases, with 17 bases left between them. The CDR3 sequence: CSARPRGLRDTGELFF. The CDR3 bases are TGCAGTGCTAGGCCCAGGGGCCTCAGGGACACCGGGGAGCTGTTTTTT.

This clone was seen at least ten times. This chain joins TRBV6-1 and TRBJ2-3; a weak D match, TRBD1 (6 bases). This CDR3 is built from 15 residues. Germline values: CDR1 MNHNS, CDR2 SASEGT. The ends were cut back, 2 bases at V and 4 bases at J, with 13 bases in the middle. Written as DNA, the CDR3 is TGTGCCAGCAGTGAATCAGGGGTGGGCTCAGATACGCAGTATTTT. It translates to CASSESGVGSDTQYF.

As to this clone: A read error may be the cause here, since a much bigger clone is one base away. Within the sample, other DNA sequences also encode this same CDR3. The chain combines TRBV5-1 with TRBJ2-1; D perhaps matches TRBD1 (5 bases). CDR3 size: 14 residues. V was pared by 4 bases and J by 9 bases, with 17 bases between. Germline CDR1 and CDR2: SGHRS and YFSETQ. CDR3 sequence reads: CASSPETEFSEQFF. The CDR3 DNA reads as TGCGCCAGCAGCCCCGAGACAGAATTTAGTGAGCAGTTCTTC.

Ten or more counts support this clone. This chain links TRBV7-2 with TRBJ2-7, with D uncertain. The CDR3 contains 14 residues. Germline V gives CDR1 SGHTA, CDR2 FQGNSA. V gave up 1 base and J gave up 2 bases, with 9 bases separating them. The CDR3 is CASSLGSGPYEQYF. CDR3 coding DNA: TGTGCCAGCAGCTTAGGGTCAGGACCCTACGAGCAGTACTTC.

This clone was counted a few times. Other DNA variants within this sample encode the same CDR3. The J gene is TRBJ2-2, the V gene TRBV5-1; 10 positions agree with TRBD1. This CDR3 spans 15 amino acids. The V gene's germline CDR1 is SGHRS and CDR2 YFSETQ. With V trimmed by 4 bases and J by 13 bases, 13 bases remained unmatched. CDR3 sequence reads: CASSKGQGNTGGLFF. CDR3 sequence (DNA): TGCGCCAGCAGCAAGGGACAGGGGAACACCGGAGGGCTGTTTTTT.

This clone is categorized as medium-sized. V is TRBV7-9 and J is TRBJ2-1; 11 bases are a match to TRBD1. CDR1 and CDR2 from the germline V gene are SEHNR and FQNEAQ (reference sequence). The CDR3 consists of 14 residues. With 7 bases clipped from V and 9 bases from J, the junction kept 8 bases outside the gene matches. The CDR3 reads CASIVDRGRGEQFF. CDR3 coding DNA: TGTGCCAGCATTGTGGACAGGGGGCGGGGTGAGCAGTTCTTC. The variable domain in full, with the rest retrieved from reference TRBV7-9 and TRBJ2-1, is DTGVSQNPRHKITKRGQNVTFRCDPISEHNRLYWYRQTLGQGPEFLTYFQNEAQLEKSRLLSDRFSAERPKGSFSTLEIQRTEQGDSAMYLCASIVDRGRGEQFFGPGTRLTVL.

The chain combines TRBV5-1 with TRBJ2-7; tentatively, D is TRBD2 (6 bases). CDR1 is SGHRS, CDR2 YFSETQ, per germline. There are 14 residues in the CDR3. Trimming cost V 3 bases and J 2 bases, with 12 bases left between them. The CDR3 DNA is TGCGCCAGCAGCTCTAGCGTTGCCACCTACGAGCAGTACTTC. This gives the protein CASSSSVATYEQYF.

This clone was observed at least ten times. CDR3: CASSQVILGASGANVLTF. As DNA, the CDR3 is TGCGCCAGCAGCCAAGTTATCTTAGGCGCCTCTGGGGCCAACGTCCTGACTTTC. This rearrangement joins TRBV4-3 to TRBJ2-6, with D unresolved. Between the trimmed V and J ends, which lost 1 base and 0 bases, there was a span of 13 bases. CDR1 LGHNA and CDR2 YSLEER come from the germline V gene. The CDR3 extends over 18 amino acids.

This clone was found many times. This rearrangement joins TRBV20-1 to TRBJ2-1; 8 nucleotides line up with TRBD2. CDR1 and CDR2 from the germline V gene are DFQATT and SNEGSKA (reference sequence). V shed 1 base and J 3 bases; nucleotides not matched to a gene: 5. CDR3 length: 15 amino acids. The chain's CDR3 is CSARVSGNYYNEQFF. DNA of the CDR3: TGCAGTGCTAGAGTTAGCGGGAACTACTACAATGAGCAGTTCTTC.

V is TRBV20-1 and J is TRBJ2-7; D unresolved. This CDR3 is built from 13 residues. Germline CDR1 is DFQATT and CDR2 is SNEGSKA (reference sequence). Trimming took off 8 bases at V and 3 bases at J, with 17 bases between the two ends. Written as DNA, the CDR3 is TGCAGTTCAGAACAGTGGGTAAACTACGAGCAGTACTTC. Translating gives CSSEQWVNYEQYF.

This clone was detected only a few times. The chain couples TRBV6-2 or TRBV6-3 to TRBJ2-5, with 12 bases aligning to TRBD1. V was pared by 2 bases and J by 10 bases, with 11 bases of the junction left unmatched. This CDR3 has 16 amino acids. Germline CDR1 and CDR2: MNHEY and SVGEGT. CDR3 DNA sequence: TGTGCCAGCAGTTACGGGACAGGGGGCGCCGGAGGGAACCAGTACTTC. It yields the protein CASSYGTGGAGGNQYF.

This clone was observed at least ten times. The chain has TRBV3-1 and TRBJ2-4; D uncertain. CDR3 size: 16 residues. V was shortened by 2 bases and J by 1 base, with 12 bases between the two germline ends. In germline, CDR1 is LGHDT, CDR2 YNNKEL (reference sequence). The CDR3 protein is CASSQYQSMAKNIQYF. The CDR3, as DNA: TGTGCCAGCAGCCAATATCAGTCGATGGCCAAAAACATTCAGTACTTC.

In its sample, this clone is medium-sized (0.01 to 0.1%). The chain is built from TRBV6-2 or TRBV6-3 and TRBJ2-7; weak D call: TRBD2 (6 bases). The CDR3 runs to 15 residues. Trimming stripped 2 bases from V and 0 bases from J, with 11 bases between. CDR1 MNHEY and CDR2 SVGEGT come from the germline V gene. The CDR3 DNA reads as TGTGCCAGCAGTTACAAGCAGGGACTCTCCTACGAGCAGTACTTC. This sequence encodes CASSYKQGLSYEQYF.

This clone was counted at least ten times. The chain combines TRBV7-9 with TRBJ2-3; D not resolved. This CDR3 is built from 14 residues. Germline-derived CDR1 and CDR2 are SEHNR and FQNEAQ (reference sequence). The ends were cut back, 2 bases at V and 4 bases at J, with 10 bases in the middle. CDR3 coding DNA: TGTGCCAGCAGCTTATTTCACATCGCAGATACGCAGTATTTT. This translates into CASSLFHIADTQYF.

V gene TRBV12-5 combines with J gene TRBJ2-3; 11 bases are shared with TRBD2. This CDR3 is built from 18 residues. V trimming: 0 bases; J trimming: 2 bases; junction bases outside the gene matches: 7. Germline values: CDR1 LGHNT, CDR2 FRNRAP. The CDR3 region has the DNA TGTGCTAGTGGTTTGGTTCGGCTAGCGGGGGGCTACACAGATACGCAGTATTTT. This sequence encodes CASGLVRLAGGYTDTQYF.

This clone was counted ten times or more. The chain recombines TRBV18 with TRBJ1-3, with D tentatively TRBD1 (6 bases). V shed 1 base and J shed 4 bases, with 11 bases lying between them. This CDR3 comprises 15 residues. Germline V gene data show CDR1 as KGHSH and CDR2 as LQKENI. CDR3 sequence reads: CASSPRTGRGNTIYF. CDR3 DNA: TGTGCCAGCTCACCACGCACAGGGCGGGGAAACACCATATATTTT.

This clone was seen a few times. The CDR3: CASRGHQMTYGYTF. The CDR3 DNA reads TGTGCCAGCAGGGGACACCAGATGACCTATGGCTACACCTTC. The chain is built from TRBV6-2 or TRBV6-3 and TRBJ1-2, with a possible D match to TRBD1 (6 bases). There are 14 residues in the CDR3. The ends were cut back, 6 bases at V and 4 bases at J, with 15 bases in the middle. Germline lookup yields CDR1 MNHEY and CDR2 SVGEGT.